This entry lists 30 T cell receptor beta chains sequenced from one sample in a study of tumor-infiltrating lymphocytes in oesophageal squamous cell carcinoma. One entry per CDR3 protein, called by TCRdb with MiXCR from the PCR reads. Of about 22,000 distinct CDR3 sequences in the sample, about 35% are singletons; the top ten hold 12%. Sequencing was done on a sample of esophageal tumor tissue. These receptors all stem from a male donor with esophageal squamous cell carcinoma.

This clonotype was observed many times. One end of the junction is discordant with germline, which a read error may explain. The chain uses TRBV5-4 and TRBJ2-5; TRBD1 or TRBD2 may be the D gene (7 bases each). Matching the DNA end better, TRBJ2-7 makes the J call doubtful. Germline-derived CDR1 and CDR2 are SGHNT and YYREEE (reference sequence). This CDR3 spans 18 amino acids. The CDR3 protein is CASSLDGFGRGTTYEQYF. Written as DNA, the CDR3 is TGCGCCAGCAGCTTGGATGGTTTCGGCAGGGGGACTACCTACGAGCAGTACTTC.

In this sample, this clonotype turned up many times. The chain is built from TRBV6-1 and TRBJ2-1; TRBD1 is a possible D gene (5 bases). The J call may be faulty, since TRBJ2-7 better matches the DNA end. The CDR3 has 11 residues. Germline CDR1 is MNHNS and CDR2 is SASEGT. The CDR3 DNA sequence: TGTGCCAGCAGTTCTCAGGACAAGCAGTACTTC. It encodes CASSSQDKQYF.

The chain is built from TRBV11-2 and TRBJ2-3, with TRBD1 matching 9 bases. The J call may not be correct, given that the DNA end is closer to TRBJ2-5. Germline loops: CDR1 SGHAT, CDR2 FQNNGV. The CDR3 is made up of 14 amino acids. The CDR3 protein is CASSLTGGGETQYF. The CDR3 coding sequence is TGTGCCAGCAGCTTAACAGGGGGCGGAGAGACCCAGTACTTC.

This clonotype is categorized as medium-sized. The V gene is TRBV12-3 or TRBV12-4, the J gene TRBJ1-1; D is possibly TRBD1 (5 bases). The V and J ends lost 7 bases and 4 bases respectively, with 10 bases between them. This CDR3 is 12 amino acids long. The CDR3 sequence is CASTREGTEAFF. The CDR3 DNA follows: TGTGCCAGCACCAGGGAGGGCACTGAAGCTTTCTTT.

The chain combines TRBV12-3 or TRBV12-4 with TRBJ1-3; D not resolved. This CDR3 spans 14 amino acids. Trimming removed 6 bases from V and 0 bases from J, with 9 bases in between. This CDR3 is CASSLRLSGNTIYF. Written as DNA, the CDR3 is TGTGCCAGCAGCCTACGACTCTCTGGAAACACCATATATTTT.

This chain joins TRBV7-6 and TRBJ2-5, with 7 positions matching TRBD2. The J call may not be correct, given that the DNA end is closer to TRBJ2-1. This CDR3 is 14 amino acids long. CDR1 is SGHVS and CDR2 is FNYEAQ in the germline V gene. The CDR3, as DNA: TGTGCCAGCTCACTAGGGGAGGGATTAGGTGAGCAGTTCTTC. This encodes CASSLGEGLGEQFF.

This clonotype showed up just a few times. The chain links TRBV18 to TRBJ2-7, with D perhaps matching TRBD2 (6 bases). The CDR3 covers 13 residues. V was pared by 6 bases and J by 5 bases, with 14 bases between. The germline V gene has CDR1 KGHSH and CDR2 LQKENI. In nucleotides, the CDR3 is TGTGCCAGCTCCCCTAATCCGGGGGACGAGCAGTACTTC. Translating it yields CASSPNPGDEQYF. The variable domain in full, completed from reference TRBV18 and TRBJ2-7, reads NAGVMQNPRHLVRRRGQEARLRCSPMKGHSHVYWYRQLPEEGLKFMVYLQKENIIDESGMPKERFSAEFPKEGPSILRIQQVVRGDSAAYFCASSPNPGDEQYFGPGTRLTVT.

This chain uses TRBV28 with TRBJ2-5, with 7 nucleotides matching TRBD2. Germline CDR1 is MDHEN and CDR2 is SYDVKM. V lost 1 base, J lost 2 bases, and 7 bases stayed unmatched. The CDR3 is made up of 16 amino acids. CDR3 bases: TGTGCCAGCAGTTTATTCGAGCGGGAAAATCAAGAGACCCAGTACTTC. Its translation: CASSLFERENQETQYF.

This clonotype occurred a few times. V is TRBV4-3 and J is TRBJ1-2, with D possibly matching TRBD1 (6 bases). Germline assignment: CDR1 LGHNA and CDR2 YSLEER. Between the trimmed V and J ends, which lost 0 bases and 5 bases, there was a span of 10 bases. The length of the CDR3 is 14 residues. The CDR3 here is CASSQDLGQYGYTF. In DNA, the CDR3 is TGCGCCAGCAGCCAAGATCTTGGACAGTATGGCTACACCTTC.

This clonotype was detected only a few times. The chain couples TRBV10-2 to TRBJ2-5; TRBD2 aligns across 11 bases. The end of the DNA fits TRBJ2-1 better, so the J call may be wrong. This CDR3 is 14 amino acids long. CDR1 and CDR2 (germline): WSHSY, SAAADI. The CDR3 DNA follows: TGCGCCAGCAGGGTAGCGGGAGGGGAGGATGAGCAGTTCTTC. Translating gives CASRVAGGEDEQFF.

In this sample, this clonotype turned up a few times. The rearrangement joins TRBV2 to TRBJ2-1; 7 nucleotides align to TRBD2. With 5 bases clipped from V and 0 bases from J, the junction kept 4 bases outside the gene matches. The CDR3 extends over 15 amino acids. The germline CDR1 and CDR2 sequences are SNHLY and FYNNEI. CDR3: CASSSGTTSYNEQFF. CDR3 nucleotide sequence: TGTGCCAGCAGTTCCGGGACTACCTCCTACAATGAGCAGTTCTTC. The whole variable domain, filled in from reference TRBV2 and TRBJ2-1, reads EPEVTQTPSHQVTQMGQEVILRCVPISNHLYFYWYRQILGQKVEFLVSFYNNEISEKSEIFDDQFSVERPDGSNFTLKIRSTKLEDSAMYFCASSSGTTSYNEQFFGPGTRLTVL.

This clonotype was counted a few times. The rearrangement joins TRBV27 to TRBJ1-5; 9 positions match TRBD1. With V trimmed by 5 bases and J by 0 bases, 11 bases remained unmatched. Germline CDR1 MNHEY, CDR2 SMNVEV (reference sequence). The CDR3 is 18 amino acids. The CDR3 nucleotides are TGTGCCAGCAGTGCCCGGGACAGGGCAGGTTATAGCAATCAGCCCCAGCATTTT. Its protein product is CASSARDRAGYSNQPQHF.

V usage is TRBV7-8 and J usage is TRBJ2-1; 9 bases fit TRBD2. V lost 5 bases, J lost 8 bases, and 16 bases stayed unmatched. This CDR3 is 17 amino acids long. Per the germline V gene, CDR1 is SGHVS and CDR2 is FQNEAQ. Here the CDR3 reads CASSPPRGSGRIDEQFF. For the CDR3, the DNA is TGTGCCAGCAGCCCCCCCCGGGGTAGCGGGAGAATCGATGAGCAGTTCTTC.

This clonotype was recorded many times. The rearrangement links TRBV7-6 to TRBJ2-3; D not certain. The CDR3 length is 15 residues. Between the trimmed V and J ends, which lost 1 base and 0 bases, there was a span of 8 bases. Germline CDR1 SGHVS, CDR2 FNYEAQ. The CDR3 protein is CASSLEGLSTDTQYF. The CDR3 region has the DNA TGTGCCAGCAGCTTAGAGGGTCTGAGCACAGATACGCAGTATTTT.

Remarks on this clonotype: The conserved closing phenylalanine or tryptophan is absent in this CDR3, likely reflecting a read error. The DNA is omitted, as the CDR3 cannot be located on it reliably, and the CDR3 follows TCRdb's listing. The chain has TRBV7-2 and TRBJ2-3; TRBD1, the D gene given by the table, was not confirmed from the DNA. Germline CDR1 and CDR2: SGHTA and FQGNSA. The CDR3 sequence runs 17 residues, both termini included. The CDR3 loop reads CASSPGRDRGGEQYFGP.

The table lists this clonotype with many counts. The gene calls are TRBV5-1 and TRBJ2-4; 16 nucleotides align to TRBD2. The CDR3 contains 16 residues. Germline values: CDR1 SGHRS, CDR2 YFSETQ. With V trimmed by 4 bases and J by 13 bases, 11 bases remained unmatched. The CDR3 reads CASSLGLAGGQRRQYF. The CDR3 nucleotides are TGCGCCAGCAGCCTGGGACTAGCGGGAGGGCAAAGGCGGCAGTACTTC.

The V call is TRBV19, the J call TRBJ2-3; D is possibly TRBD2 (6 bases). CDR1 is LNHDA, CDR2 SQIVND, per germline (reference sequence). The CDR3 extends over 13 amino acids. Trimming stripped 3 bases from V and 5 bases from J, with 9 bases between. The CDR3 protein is CASSIEEGDTQYF. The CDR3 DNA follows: TGTGCCAGTAGTATCGAGGAGGGAGATACGCAGTATTTT.

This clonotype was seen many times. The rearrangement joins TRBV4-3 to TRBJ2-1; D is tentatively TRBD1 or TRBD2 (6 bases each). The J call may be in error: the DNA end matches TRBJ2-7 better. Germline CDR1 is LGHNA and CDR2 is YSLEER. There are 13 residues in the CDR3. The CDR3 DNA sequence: TGCGCCAGCAGCCAAATACAGGGAGGCGAGCAGTACTTC. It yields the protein CASSQIQGGEQYF.

CDR3: CASSIVGQGHGYTF. CDR3 DNA sequence: TGTGCCAGTAGTATCGTAGGACAGGGGCATGGCTACACCTTC. V usage is TRBV19 and J usage is TRBJ1-2; TRBD1 aligns across 9 bases. V trimming: 3 bases; J trimming: 6 bases; junction bases outside the gene matches: 5. Germline CDR1 and CDR2: LNHDA and SQIVND (reference sequence). The CDR3 loop spans 14 amino acids. The variable domain in full, completed from reference TRBV19 and TRBJ1-2, reads DGGITQSPKYLFRKEGQNVTLSCEQNLNHDAMYWYRQDPGQGLRLIYYSQIVNDFQKGDIAEGYSVSREKKESFPLTVTSAQKNPTAFYLCASSIVGQGHGYTFGSGTRLTVV.

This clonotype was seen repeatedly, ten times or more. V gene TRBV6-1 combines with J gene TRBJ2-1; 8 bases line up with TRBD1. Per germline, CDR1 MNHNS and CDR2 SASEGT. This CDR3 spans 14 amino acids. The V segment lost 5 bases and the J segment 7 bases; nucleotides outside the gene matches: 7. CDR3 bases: TGTGCCAGCAGTACCCCGGACAGGGCAAATGAGCAGTTCTTC. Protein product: CASSTPDRANEQFF.

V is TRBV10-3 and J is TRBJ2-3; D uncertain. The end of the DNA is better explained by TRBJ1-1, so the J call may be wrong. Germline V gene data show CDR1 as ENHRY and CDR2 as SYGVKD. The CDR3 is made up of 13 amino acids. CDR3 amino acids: CAITRAGNTEAFF. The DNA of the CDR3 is TGTGCCATCACCCGGGCGGGGAACACTGAAGCTTTCTTT.

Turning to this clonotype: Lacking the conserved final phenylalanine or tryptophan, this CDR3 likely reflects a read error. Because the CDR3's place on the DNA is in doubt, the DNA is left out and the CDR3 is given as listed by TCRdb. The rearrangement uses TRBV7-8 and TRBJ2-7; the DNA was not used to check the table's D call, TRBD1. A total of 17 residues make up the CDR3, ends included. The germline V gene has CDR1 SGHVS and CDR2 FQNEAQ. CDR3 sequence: CASSLAKGENTGYTFGS.

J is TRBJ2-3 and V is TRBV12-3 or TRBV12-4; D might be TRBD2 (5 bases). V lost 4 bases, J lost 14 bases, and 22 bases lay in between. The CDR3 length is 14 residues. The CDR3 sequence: CASSWRPNTGELYF. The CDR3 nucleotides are TGTGCCAGCAGTTGGCGGCCGAACACCGGGGAGCTGTATTTT.

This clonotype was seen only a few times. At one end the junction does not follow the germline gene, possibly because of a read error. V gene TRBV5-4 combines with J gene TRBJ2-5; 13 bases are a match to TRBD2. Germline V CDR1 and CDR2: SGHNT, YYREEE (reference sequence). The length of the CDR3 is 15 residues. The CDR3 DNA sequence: TGCGCCAGCAGCCAAGGGACTAGCGGGGAAGAGACCCAGTACTTC. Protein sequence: CASSQGTSGEETQYF.

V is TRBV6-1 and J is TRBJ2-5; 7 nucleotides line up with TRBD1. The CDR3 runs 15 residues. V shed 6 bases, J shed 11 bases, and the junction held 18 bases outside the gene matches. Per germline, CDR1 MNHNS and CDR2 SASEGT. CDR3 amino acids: CASSIFKDRAYQQYF. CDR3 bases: TGTGCCAGCAGCATCTTTAAAGACAGGGCCTACCAGCAGTACTTC.

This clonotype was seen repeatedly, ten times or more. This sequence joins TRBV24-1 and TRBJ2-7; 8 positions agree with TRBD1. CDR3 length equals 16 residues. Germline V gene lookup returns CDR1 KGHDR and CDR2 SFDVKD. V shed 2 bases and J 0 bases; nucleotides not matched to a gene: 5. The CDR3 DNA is TGTGCCACCAGTGATTCCCGACAGGGGAGCTCCTACGAGCAGTACTTC. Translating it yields CATSDSRQGSSYEQYF.

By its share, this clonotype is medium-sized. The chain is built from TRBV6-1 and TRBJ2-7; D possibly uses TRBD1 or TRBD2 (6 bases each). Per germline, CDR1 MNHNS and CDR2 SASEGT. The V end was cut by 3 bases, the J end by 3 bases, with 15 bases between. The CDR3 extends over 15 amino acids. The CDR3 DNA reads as TGTGCCAGCAGTGACTTGGGGGGCGCATTCTACGAGCAGTACTTC. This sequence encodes CASSDLGGAFYEQYF.

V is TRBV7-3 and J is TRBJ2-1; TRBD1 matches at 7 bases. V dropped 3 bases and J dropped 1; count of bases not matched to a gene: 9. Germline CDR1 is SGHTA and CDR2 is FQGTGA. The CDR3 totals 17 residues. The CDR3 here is CASSFGRQGFSYNEQFF. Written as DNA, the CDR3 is TGTGCCAGCAGCTTCGGTCGACAGGGATTTTCCTACAATGAGCAGTTCTTC.

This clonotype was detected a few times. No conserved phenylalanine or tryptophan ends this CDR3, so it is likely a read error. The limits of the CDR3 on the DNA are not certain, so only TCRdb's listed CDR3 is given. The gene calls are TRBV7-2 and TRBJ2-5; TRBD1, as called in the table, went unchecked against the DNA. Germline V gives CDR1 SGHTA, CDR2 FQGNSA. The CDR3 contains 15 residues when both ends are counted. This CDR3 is CASSLAVGYEQYFGA.

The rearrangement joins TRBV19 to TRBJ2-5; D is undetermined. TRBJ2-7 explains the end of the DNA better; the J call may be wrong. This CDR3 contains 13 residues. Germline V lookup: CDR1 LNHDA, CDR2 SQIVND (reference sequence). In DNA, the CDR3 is TGTGCCAGTAGTCGCAGATCATCCTACGAGCAGTACTTC. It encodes CASSRRSSYEQYF.